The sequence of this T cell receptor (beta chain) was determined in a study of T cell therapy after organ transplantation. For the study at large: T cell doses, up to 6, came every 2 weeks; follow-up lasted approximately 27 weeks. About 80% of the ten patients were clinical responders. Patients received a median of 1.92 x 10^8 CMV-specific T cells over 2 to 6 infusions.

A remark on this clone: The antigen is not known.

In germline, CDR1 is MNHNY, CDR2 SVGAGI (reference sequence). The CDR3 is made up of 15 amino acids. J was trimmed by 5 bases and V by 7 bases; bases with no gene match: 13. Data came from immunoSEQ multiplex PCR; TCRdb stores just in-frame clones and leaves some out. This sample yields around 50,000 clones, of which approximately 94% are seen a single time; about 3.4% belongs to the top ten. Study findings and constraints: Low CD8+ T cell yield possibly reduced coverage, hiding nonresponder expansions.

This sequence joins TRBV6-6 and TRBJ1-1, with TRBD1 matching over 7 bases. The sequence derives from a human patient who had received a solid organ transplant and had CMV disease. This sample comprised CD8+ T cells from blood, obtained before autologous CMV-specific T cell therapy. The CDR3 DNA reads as TGTGCCAGCATCAATACAGGGGTATTTTGGACTGAAGCTTTCTTT. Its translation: CASINTGVFWTEAFF.